This T cell receptor beta chain appears in the sequencing data of a study of cytomegalovirus exposure and HLA in healthy donors (dated by TCRdb to 2016 to 2017). For context, the study as a whole: A later analysis indicated that the roughly 130 validation repertoires were generated on the platform also employed for the approximately 700 repertoires of the first cohort. A separate validation cohort of roughly 130 different subjects was used in addition to the approximately 610-subject first cohort. The study aimed to test whether signatures of past pathogen exposure could be identified by cataloging public T cell receptors. To predict cytomegalovirus infection status, the study combined high-throughput TCR immunosequencing, statistical association of individual TCRs with disease status, and machine learning.

The donors belonged to the validation cohort of approximately 130 subjects, which was separate from the roughly 700-subject first cohort. A remark on this clone: Its antigen is currently not known. Base qualities were left out, and no much larger clone turns up one base away.

Relative to germline, V is missing 6 bases and J is missing 3 bases, with 6 bases of the junction outside any gene match. According to the germline V gene, CDR1 reads MDHEN and CDR2 reads SYDVKM. Counted from cysteine to phenylalanine, this CDR3 has 15 amino acids. The read is trimmed to its CDR3 DNA, 45 bases read in frame from base 1. General conclusions and limits of the study: A later analysis found that TCRs clustered in the first cohort also tended to co-occur in the 120 or so validation repertoires, with approximately 93% of cluster scores above 0. All 120 repertoires were used to score co-occurrence in the validation cohort in a later analysis, because that analysis had no HLA typing for the cohort. Most TCR sequences were seen in very few donors, while some public TCRs were found in many individuals. The authors suggested that the approach could potentially be generalized to other disease states and immunological phenotypes. The classifier was reported to diagnose cytomegalovirus status with high specificity and sensitivity in both the original cohort and the validation cohort. In vitro tests confirmed that a few of the cytomegalovirus-associated TCR beta chains recognize cytomegalovirus antigens. The study listed over 150 TCR beta chains as associated with cytomegalovirus.

Library construction relied on the immunoSEQ multiplex PCR assay. The authors processed their data as follows. A statistical classification framework was developed to diagnose cytomegalovirus status using the catalog of TCR beta chain sequences. TCRdb stores this immuneACCESS table with in-frame sequences only. Part of the clones is absent; in the studies checked, under half of the shortfall reflects unresolved V genes, and no reason is known for the rest. V and J calls and clone size are given by that table; D and trimming were obtained from the DNA. Across this sample there are 200,000 to 250,000 clones, with roughly 84% seen only once. The ten largest account for roughly 2% of the sample.

The chain is encoded by TRBV28 joined to TRBJ2-3; TRBD1 agrees with 10 junctional bases. Sequences were obtained from PBMCs. The origin of this receptor is a woman younger than 30 in good health and CMV-seropositive. The nucleotide sequence is TGTGCCAGCAGCACGGACAGGGGGTGGACAGATACGCAGTATTTT. Its protein is CASSTDRGWTDTQYF.